This TCR beta chain was observed in a study of blood T cell repertoires in COVID-19. The V segment lost 7 bases and the J segment 3 bases; nucleotides outside the gene matches: 19. The V gene's germline CDR1 is SGDLS and CDR2 YYNGEE. The CDR3 contains 18 residues. The data were produced by immunoSEQ multiplex PCR, yet TCRdb's version contains in-frame clones alone and is incomplete. Here the sample spans 25,000 to 35,000 clones, 65% to 90% being singletons. The material sequenced was peripheral blood. J is TRBJ2-3 and V is TRBV9, with 8 nucleotides matching TRBD2. The clonotype was recovered from a human donor in a cohort sampled during active COVID-19. CDR3: CASEGSIGWGLVTDTQYF. The CDR3 nucleotides read TGTGCCAGCGAGGGCTCGATCGGGTGGGGACTAGTGACAGATACGCAGTATTTT.